This T cell receptor beta chain was sequenced during a study of CD8+ T cells in alopecia areata. The CDR3 extends over 15 amino acids. CDR1 is MDHEN, CDR2 SYDVKM, per germline. The trim removed 6 bases at V and 0 bases at J, leaving 4 bases unmatched. Extracted RNA was reverse transcribed, and the resulting cDNA served as sequencing template. Sequencing was performed with immunoSEQ multiplex PCR; in TCRdb, only in-frame clones are kept and a portion is missing. The data hold about 200,000 clones, with 50% to 70% observed a single time. The chain combines TRBV28 with TRBJ2-1; 8 bases are a match to TRBD2. The receptor's source is a human donor with alopecia areata. The sequences come from CD4+ T cells sorted from blood, collected at week 0. The CDR3 coding sequence is TGTGCCAGCAGCCCGGGGGGGAGCTCCTACAATGAGCAGTTCTTC. Encoded protein: CASSPGGSSYNEQFF.